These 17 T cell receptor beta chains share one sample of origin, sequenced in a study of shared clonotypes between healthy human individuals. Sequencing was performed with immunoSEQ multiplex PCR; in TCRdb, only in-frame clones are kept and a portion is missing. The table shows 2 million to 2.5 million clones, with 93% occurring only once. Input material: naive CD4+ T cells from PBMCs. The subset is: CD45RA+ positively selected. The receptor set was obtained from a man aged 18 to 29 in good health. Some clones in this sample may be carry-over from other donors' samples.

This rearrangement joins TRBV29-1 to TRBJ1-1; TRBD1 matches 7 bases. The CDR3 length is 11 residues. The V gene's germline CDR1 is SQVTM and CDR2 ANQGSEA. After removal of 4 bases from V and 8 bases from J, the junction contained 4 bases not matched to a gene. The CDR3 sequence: CSVGEGQEAFF. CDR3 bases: TGCAGCGTTGGGGAGGGACAGGAAGCTTTCTTT.

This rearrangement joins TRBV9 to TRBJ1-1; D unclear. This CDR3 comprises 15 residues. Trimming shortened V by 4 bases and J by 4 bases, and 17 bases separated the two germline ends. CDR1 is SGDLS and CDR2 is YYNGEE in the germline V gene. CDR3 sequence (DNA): TGTGCCAGCAGCTTAAGGGCAGTCCGGGGCACTGAAGCTTTCTTT. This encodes CASSLRAVRGTEAFF.

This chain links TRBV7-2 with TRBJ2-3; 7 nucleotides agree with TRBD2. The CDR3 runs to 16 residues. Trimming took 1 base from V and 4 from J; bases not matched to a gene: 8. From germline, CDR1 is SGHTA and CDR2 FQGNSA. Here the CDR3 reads CASSLVGAGRPDTQYF. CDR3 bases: TGTGCCAGCAGCTTAGTAGGAGCGGGAAGACCAGATACGCAGTATTTT.

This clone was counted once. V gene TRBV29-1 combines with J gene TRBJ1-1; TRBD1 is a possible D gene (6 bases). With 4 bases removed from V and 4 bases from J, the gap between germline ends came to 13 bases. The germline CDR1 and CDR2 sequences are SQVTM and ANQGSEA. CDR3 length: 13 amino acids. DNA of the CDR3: TGCAGCGTTGTAAGGGGGAGGGCCACTGAAGCTTTCTTT. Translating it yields CSVVRGRATEAFF.

The CDR3 spells CASRQSLGQSAYNEQFF. The CDR3 DNA is TGCGCCAGCAGACAGTCGCTGGGACAGAGTGCATACAATGAGCAGTTCTTC. The genes are TRBV5-1 and TRBJ2-1, with 7 bases matching TRBD1. The V gene's germline CDR1 is SGHRS and CDR2 YFSETQ. The CDR3 has 17 amino acids. The V gene end was trimmed by 5 bases and the J gene end by 4 bases; junction bases not matched to a gene: 15.

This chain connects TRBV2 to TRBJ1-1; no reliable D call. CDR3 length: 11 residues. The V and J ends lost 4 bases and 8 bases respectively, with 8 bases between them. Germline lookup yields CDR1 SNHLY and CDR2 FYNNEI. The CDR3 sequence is CASSVDAEAFF. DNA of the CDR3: TGTGCCAGCAGTGTAGACGCCGAAGCTTTCTTT.

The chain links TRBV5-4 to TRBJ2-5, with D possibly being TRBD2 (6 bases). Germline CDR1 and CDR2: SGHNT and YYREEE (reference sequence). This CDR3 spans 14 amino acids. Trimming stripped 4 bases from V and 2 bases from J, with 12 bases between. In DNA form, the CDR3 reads TGTGCCAGCAGCGATAGGACTACACAAGAGACCCAGTACTTC. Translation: CASSDRTTQETQYF.

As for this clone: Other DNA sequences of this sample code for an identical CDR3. The CDR3 protein is CASSVASGIYNEQFF. CDR3 in DNA: TGTGCCAGCAGCGTAGCGAGCGGAATATACAATGAGCAGTTCTTC. The gene calls are TRBV9 and TRBJ2-1; D is possibly TRBD2 (5 bases). The CDR3 consists of 15 residues. The V gene's germline CDR1 is SGDLS and CDR2 YYNGEE. The V gene lost 0 bases and the J gene lost 4 bases, with 11 bases spanning the gap.

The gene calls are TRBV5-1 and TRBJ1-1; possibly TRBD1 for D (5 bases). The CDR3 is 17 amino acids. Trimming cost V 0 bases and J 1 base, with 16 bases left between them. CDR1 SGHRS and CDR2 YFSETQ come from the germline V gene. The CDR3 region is CASSLGTGAGTNTEAFF. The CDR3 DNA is TGCGCCAGCAGCTTGGGTACTGGGGCAGGGACGAACACTGAAGCTTTCTTT.

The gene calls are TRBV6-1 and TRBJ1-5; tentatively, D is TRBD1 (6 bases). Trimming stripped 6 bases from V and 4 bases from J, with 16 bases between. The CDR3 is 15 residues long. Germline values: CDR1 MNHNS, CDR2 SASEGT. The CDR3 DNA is TGTGCCAGCAGGAGGGGGGACTTTCCTAATCAGCCCCAGCATTTT. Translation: CASRRGDFPNQPQHF.

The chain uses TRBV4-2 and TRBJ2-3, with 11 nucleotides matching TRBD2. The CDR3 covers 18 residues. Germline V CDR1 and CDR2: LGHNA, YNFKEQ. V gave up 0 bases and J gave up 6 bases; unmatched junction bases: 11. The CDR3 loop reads CASSQDVVVAGGPDTQYF. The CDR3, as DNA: TGTGCCAGCAGCCAAGATGTGGTGGTAGCGGGAGGGCCGGATACGCAGTATTTT.

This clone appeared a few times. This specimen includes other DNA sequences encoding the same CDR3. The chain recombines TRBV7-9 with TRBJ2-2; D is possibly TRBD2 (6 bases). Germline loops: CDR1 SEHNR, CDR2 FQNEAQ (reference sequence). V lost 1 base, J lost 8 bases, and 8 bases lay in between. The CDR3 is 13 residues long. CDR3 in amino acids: CASSLGEAGELFF. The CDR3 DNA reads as TGTGCCAGCAGCTTAGGGGAGGCGGGGGAGCTGTTTTTT.

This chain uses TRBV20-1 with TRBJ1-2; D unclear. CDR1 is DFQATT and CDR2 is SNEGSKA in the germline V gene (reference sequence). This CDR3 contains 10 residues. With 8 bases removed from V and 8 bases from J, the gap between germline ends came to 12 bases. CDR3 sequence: CSSRSDGYTF. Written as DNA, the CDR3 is TGCAGTAGTAGGTCGGACGGCTACACCTTC.

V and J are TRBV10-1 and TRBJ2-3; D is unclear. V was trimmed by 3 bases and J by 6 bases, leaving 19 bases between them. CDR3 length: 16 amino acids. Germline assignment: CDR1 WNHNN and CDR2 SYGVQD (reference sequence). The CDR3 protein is CASSDQSTYILDTQYF. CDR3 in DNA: TGCGCCAGCAGTGATCAGAGTACGTACATCTTGGATACGCAGTATTTT.

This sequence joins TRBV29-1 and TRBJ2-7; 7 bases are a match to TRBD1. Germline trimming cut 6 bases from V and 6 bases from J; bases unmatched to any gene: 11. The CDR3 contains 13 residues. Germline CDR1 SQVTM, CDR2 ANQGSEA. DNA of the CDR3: TGCAGCGTCTCCGACCCGGGACAGCCCGAGCAGTACTTC. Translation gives CSVSDPGQPEQYF.

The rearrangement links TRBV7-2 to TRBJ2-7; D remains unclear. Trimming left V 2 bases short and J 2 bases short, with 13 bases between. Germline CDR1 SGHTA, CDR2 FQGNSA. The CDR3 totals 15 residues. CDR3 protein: CASSLSTTGTYEQYF. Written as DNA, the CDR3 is TGTGCCAGCAGCTTATCGACGACGGGCACCTACGAGCAGTACTTC.

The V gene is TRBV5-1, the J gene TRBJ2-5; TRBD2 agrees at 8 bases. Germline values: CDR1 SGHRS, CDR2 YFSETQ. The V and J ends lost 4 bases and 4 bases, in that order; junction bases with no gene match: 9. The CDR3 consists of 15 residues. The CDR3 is CASSIGAGGGETQYF. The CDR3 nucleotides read TGCGCCAGCAGCATAGGGGCGGGAGGAGGAGAGACCCAGTACTTC.